Following are 21 T cell receptor beta chains from one sample sequenced in a study of blood T cell repertoires in COVID-19. The table came from immunoSEQ multiplex PCR; TCRdb's copy has only in-frame clones and leaves some out. This sample yields roughly 310,000 clones, of which 85% to 90% are seen a single time; less than 3.5% belongs to the top ten. The specimen was peripheral blood. The receptors were gathered from a woman between 25 and 40 years old with COVID-19, enrolled during active disease.

This clone was detected only once. The rearrangement uses TRBV7-3 and TRBJ1-2; perhaps TRBD1 as D (5 bases). This CDR3 spans 13 amino acids. The V and J ends lost 2 bases and 6 bases respectively, with 10 bases between them. The V gene's germline CDR1 is SGHTA and CDR2 FQGTGA. CDR3 amino acids: CASSLLQVHGYTF. The CDR3 DNA sequence: TGTGCCAGCAGCTTATTACAGGTCCATGGCTACACCTTC.

The rearrangement joins TRBV27 to TRBJ2-1, with 8 nucleotides matching TRBD2. V dropped 6 bases and J dropped 6; count of bases not matched to a gene: 7. The CDR3 is 14 residues long. The germline V gene has CDR1 MNHEY and CDR2 SMNVEV (reference sequence). CDR3 loop: CASRSGRGSNEQFF. In DNA, the CDR3 is TGTGCCAGCAGGAGCGGGAGAGGGAGCAATGAGCAGTTCTTC.

V is TRBV28 and J is TRBJ1-6; D is uncertain. The germline V gene encodes CDR1 MDHEN and CDR2 SYDVKM. V dropped 7 bases and J dropped 10 bases, with 17 bases sitting between them. CDR3 length equals 14 residues. CDR3 DNA sequence: TGTGCCAGCACCATGACCGGGGTTCGGTCACCCCTCCACTTT. Encoded protein: CASTMTGVRSPLHF.

The rearrangement joins TRBV19 to TRBJ1-4; possible D gene TRBD1, 6 bases. CDR3 length: 14 amino acids. V gave up 10 bases and J gave up 2 bases, with 14 bases separating them. Germline V CDR1 and CDR2: LNHDA, SQIVND (reference sequence). CDR3 DNA sequence: TGTGCCACCCGGCCGGGACACACTAATGAAAAACTGTTTTTT. Translation: CATRPGHTNEKLFF. The full variable domain, its missing parts supplied by reference TRBV19 and TRBJ1-4, is DGGITQSPKYLFRKEGQNVTLSCEQNLNHDAMYWYRQDPGQGLRLIYYSQIVNDFQKGDIAEGYSVSREKKESFPLTVTSAQKNPTAFYLCATRPGHTNEKLFFGSGTQLSVL.

This chain links TRBV5-8 with TRBJ2-1; 8 nucleotides agree with TRBD2. Unmatched junction bases numbered 7, after V lost 4 bases and J lost 4 bases. Germline V gene lookup returns CDR1 SGHTS and CDR2 YDEGEE. The CDR3 extends over 15 amino acids. The DNA for the CDR3 is TGTGCCAGCAGCACAGGGACTAGTGTATACAATGAGCAGTTCTTC. Residues: CASSTGTSVYNEQFF.

In this sample, this clone turned up once. The chain employs TRBV5-1 and TRBJ1-3, with D tentatively TRBD1 (6 bases). Germline assignment: CDR1 SGHRS and CDR2 YFSETQ. The CDR3 runs 16 residues. The V end was cut by 0 bases, the J end by 1 base, with 11 bases between. The CDR3 bases are TGCGCCAGCAGCTTGGAGGGGGTCGGGTCTGGAAACACCATATATTTT. Its translation is CASSLEGVGSGNTIYF.

V gene TRBV7-3 combines with J gene TRBJ1-1, with 11 bases lining up with TRBD1. Trimming took 5 bases from V and 10 from J; bases not matched to a gene: 6. Germline V lookup: CDR1 SGHTA, CDR2 FQGTGA. CDR3 length: 13 amino acids. The CDR3 DNA follows: TGTGCCAGCAGCAACCCGGGACAGGGGGGAGCTTTCTTT. Amino acids: CASSNPGQGGAFF.

J is TRBJ2-7 and V is TRBV3-1 (or the pseudogene TRBV3-2); the match to TRBD2 covers 9 bases. The CDR3 is 16 residues long. V lost 0 bases to trimming and J lost 4 bases; unmatched junction nucleotides: 7. Germline-derived CDR1 and CDR2 are LGHDT and YNNKEL (reference sequence). CDR3 sequence: CASSQDVGTSYYEQYF. CDR3 DNA: TGTGCCAGCAGCCAAGATGTTGGGACTAGCTATTACGAGCAGTACTTC.

The J gene is TRBJ2-2, the V gene TRBV7-6; 9 bases are a match to TRBD1. Per the germline V gene, CDR1 is SGHVS and CDR2 is FNYEAQ. Unmatched junction bases numbered 8, after V lost 5 bases and J lost 4 bases. The CDR3 loop spans 16 amino acids. CDR3 sequence (DNA): TGTGCCAGCAGCCCCACAGGGGGCCAGGGCACCGGGGAGCTGTTTTTT. Protein: CASSPTGGQGTGELFF.

The CDR3 is CASSLQAGAAYNEQFF. The CDR3 nucleotides are TGTGCCAGCAGCTTACAAGCAGGGGCAGCCTACAATGAGCAGTTCTTC. The rearrangement links TRBV11-3 to TRBJ2-1; tentatively, D is TRBD1 (6 bases). The CDR3 is 16 residues long. Germline lookup yields CDR1 SGHNT and CDR2 YENEEA. Trimming shortened V by 2 bases and J by 2 bases, and 13 bases separated the two germline ends.

A word on this clone: The same CDR3 can be traced to other DNA sequences in this sample. This sequence joins TRBV19 and TRBJ2-1, with TRBD2 identical over 10 bases. The J segment lost 3 bases and the V segment lost 1 base, leaving 0 bases of the junction unmatched. CDR1 LNHDA and CDR2 SQIVND come from the germline V gene (reference sequence). This CDR3 has 15 amino acids. The CDR3 DNA is TGTGCCAGTAGTATAGGGACTAGCGGCTACAATGAGCAGTTCTTC. Translated: CASSIGTSGYNEQFF.

This clone appeared a single time. V and J are TRBV7-2 and TRBJ2-7, with TRBD1 as a possible D gene (5 bases). This CDR3 has 14 residues. V was shortened by 4 bases and J by 2 bases, with 12 bases between the two germline ends. Germline-derived CDR1 and CDR2 are SGHTA and FQGNSA. The CDR3 protein is CASSSDRGAYEQYF. CDR3 nucleotide sequence: TGTGCCAGCAGCTCCGACAGAGGAGCCTACGAGCAGTACTTC. Full variable domain (remainder filled in from reference TRBV7-2 and TRBJ2-7): GAGVSQSPSNKVTEKGKDVELRCDPISGHTALYWYRQSLGQGLEFLIYFQGNSAPDKSGLPSDRFSAERTGGSVSTLTIQRTQQEDSAVYLCASSSDRGAYEQYFGPGTRLTVT.

This clone was observed once. This chain joins TRBV20-1 and TRBJ1-3; maybe TRBD1 (6 bases). Germline CDR1 reads DFQATT; CDR2 reads SNEGSKA (reference sequence). CDR3 length: 14 residues. Deletions cut 3 bases from V and 2 bases from J, with 11 bases between. The CDR3 DNA follows: TGCAGTGCTAGTCCTCCAGGGGCTGGAAACACCATATATTTT. Its protein is CSASPPGAGNTIYF.

CDR3 DNA sequence: TGTGCCAGCAGCTTAAGTCTGAGCACTGAAGCTTTCTTT. It specifies CASSLSLSTEAFF. The V and J genes are TRBV7-8 and TRBJ1-1; no definite D call. Germline CDR1 and CDR2: SGHVS and FQNEAQ. The CDR3 totals 13 residues. The ends were cut back, 2 bases at V and 4 bases at J, with 8 bases in the middle.

This clone was observed a few times. The chain recombines TRBV27 with TRBJ1-2; D might be TRBD1 (6 bases). V lost 10 bases and J 2 bases, leaving 20 bases between the germline ends. Per germline, CDR1 MNHEY and CDR2 SMNVEV (reference sequence). The CDR3 extends over 15 amino acids. CDR3 DNA sequence: TGTGCCACCTTCTCCAGGGGCCACGGCAACTATGGCTACACCTTC. This translates into CATFSRGHGNYGYTF.

The V call is TRBV5-1, the J call TRBJ1-1, with D tentatively TRBD1 (5 bases). CDR3 size: 15 residues. With 4 bases removed from V and 4 bases from J, the gap between germline ends came to 17 bases. Germline V gives CDR1 SGHRS, CDR2 YFSETQ. CDR3: CASSPDLGRGTEAFF. In DNA form, the CDR3 reads TGCGCCAGCAGCCCTGACCTGGGGCGAGGCACTGAAGCTTTCTTT.

The chain links TRBV7-7 to TRBJ1-2; D possibly corresponds to TRBD1 (5 bases). V lost 0 bases to trimming and J lost 0 bases, with 11 bases between them. The CDR3 runs 16 residues. CDR1 is SSHAT, CDR2 FNYEAQ, per germline (reference sequence). CDR3 loop: CASSLALGRANYGYTF. The CDR3 region has the DNA TGTGCCAGCAGCTTAGCCCTGGGCAGGGCTAACTATGGCTACACCTTC.

This clone was seen only once. V is TRBV12-3 or TRBV12-4 and J is TRBJ2-1; unclear D gene. This CDR3 has 12 amino acids. The V and J ends lost 5 bases and 9 bases respectively, with 11 bases between them. CDR3 residues: CASSLGFGEQFF. CDR3 nucleotide sequence: TGTGCCAGCAGTCTAGGGTTCGGTGAGCAGTTCTTC.

The chain carries TRBV18 and TRBJ1-4, with 9 bases matching TRBD1. The length of the CDR3 is 17 residues. The germline gives CDR1 KGHSH, CDR2 LQKENI. V shed 5 bases and J 4 bases; nucleotides not matched to a gene: 11. This chain's CDR3 is CASSLSSGTGSNEKLFF. For the CDR3, the DNA is TGTGCCAGCTCATTATCCTCCGGGACAGGGAGTAATGAAAAACTGTTTTTT. Using reference TRBV18 and TRBJ1-4 for the parts outside the CDR3, the full variable domain is NAGVMQNPRHLVRRRGQEARLRCSPMKGHSHVYWYRQLPEEGLKFMVYLQKENIIDESGMPKERFSAEFPKEGPSILRIQQVVRGDSAAYFCASSLSSGTGSNEKLFFGSGTQLSVL.

The chain carries TRBV11-3 and TRBJ2-7, with 7 nucleotides matching TRBD1. V lost 2 bases and J lost 6; bases outside the gene matches: 4. Germline CDR1 reads SGHNT; CDR2 reads YENEEA. The CDR3 covers 13 residues. CDR3 sequence reads: CASSLQTGSEQYF. DNA for the CDR3: TGTGCCAGCAGCTTACAGACAGGGTCCGAGCAGTACTTC.

The J gene is TRBJ1-2, the V gene TRBV5-5; D may be TRBD1 (5 bases). Germline V CDR1 and CDR2: SGHKS, YYEKEE (reference sequence). V shed 4 bases and J shed 4 bases, with 20 bases lying between them. The CDR3 sequence is 16 residues long. In DNA, the CDR3 is TGTGCCAGCAGCAGCAGGGAAGGAGTTGGTTTCTATGGCTACACCTTC. Residues: CASSSREGVGFYGYTF.